The text below deals with one T cell receptor beta chain. The data belong to a study of patients and donors after allogeneic stem cell transplantation. TCRdb fed the RT-PCR reads into MiXCR, producing one record per CDR3 protein. The sample carries about a million distinct CDR3 sequences, 18% recorded once. The germline V gene encodes CDR1 LGHNA and CDR2 YSLEER. V lost 4 bases to trimming and J lost 0 bases, with 9 bases between them. This CDR3 has 15 residues. The sequenced sample consisted of blood, either unsorted or a sorted T cell fraction (not recorded which). The TCR originated in a human donor who was either an allogeneic HSCT recipient or a stem cell or donor lymphocyte infusion donor (not recorded which). It is not recorded whose cells these are; they may come from a transplant donor. The rearrangement links TRBV4-3 to TRBJ2-2; weak D call: TRBD1 (5 bases). CDR3 loop: CASSLGHSNTGELFF. In nucleotides, the CDR3 is TGCGCCAGCAGCCTTGGACACTCGAACACCGGGGAGCTGTTTTTT.